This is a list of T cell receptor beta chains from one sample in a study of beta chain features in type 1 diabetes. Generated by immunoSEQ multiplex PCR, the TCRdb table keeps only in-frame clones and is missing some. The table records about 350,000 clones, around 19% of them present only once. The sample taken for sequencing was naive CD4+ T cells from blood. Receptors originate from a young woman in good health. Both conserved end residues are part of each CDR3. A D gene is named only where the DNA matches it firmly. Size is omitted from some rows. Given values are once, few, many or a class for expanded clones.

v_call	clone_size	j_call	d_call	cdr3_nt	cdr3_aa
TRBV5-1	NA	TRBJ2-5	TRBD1	TGCGCCAGCAGCTTGGCTACAGGGGGCGGGGAGACCCAGTACTTC	CASSLATGGGETQYF
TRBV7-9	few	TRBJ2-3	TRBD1	TGTGCCAGCAGCTTAGTTTCCCGCAGGGGGCGGTTAGATACGCAGTATTTT	CASSLVSRRGRLDTQYF
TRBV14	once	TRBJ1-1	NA	TGTGCCAGCAGCCAAGGGACAGCCGCGACGCTAGCTTTCTTT	CASSQGTAATLAFF
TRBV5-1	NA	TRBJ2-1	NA	TGCGCCAGCAGTTACTACAGGGTGAATGAGCAGTTCTTC	CASSYYRVNEQFF
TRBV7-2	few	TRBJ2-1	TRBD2	TGTGCCAGCAGCTTATCCAGACTAAGCGGGGGAAACAATGAGCAGTTCTTC	CASSLSRLSGGNNEQFF
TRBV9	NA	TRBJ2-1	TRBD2	TGTGCCAGCAGCGTAGATTTACTAGCGGGAGTGCAATTCTTC	CASSVDLLAGVQFF
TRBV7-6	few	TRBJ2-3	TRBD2	TGTGCCAGCAGGCTTCTTGGACTAGACGACACAGATACGCAGTATTTT	CASRLLGLDDTDTQYF
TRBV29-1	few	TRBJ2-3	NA	TGCAGCGTGATCTATGGGGGGGCCGATACGCAGTATTTT	CSVIYGGADTQYF
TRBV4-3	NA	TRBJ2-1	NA	TGCGCCAGCAGCCAAAGAGCGGAAGATTACAATGAGCAGTTCTTC	CASSQRAEDYNEQFF
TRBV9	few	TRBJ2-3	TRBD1	TGTGCCAGCAGCTTGGGGACAGGTTTCACAGATACGCAGTATTTT	CASSLGTGFTDTQYF
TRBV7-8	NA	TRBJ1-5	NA	TGTGCCAGCAGCTCCGGGGGGTCCAGCCTTAGCAATCAGCCCCAGCATTTT	CASSSGGSSLSNQPQHF
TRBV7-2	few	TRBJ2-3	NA	TGTGCCAGCAGCCGAGCAGGGCGGCCACATTCAGATACGCAGTATTTT	CASSRAGRPHSDTQYF
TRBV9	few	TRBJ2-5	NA	TGTGCCAGCAGCACCCTCGGGTTAGAGACCCAGTACTTC	CASSTLGLETQYF
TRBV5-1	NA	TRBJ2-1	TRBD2	TGCGCCAGCGCCATAGCGGGAGGGTCCTACAATGAGCAGTTCTTC	CASAIAGGSYNEQFF
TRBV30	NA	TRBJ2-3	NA	TGTGCCCGCGGCGGGGAGGTCACAGATACGCAGTATTTT	CARGGEVTDTQYF
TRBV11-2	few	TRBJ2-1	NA	TGTGCCAGCAGTTTAGGAGGGGCAGGGGCTCTGTACAATGAGCAGTTCTTC	CASSLGGAGALYNEQFF
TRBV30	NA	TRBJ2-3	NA	TGTGCCTGGGACACGGGGTTTGATACGCAGTATTTT	CAWDTGFDTQYF
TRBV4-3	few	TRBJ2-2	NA	TGCGCCAGCAGCCAAGATTCAGTCCCCGGGGAGCTGTTTTTT	CASSQDSVPGELFF
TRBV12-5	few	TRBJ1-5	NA	TGTGCTAGTGGTTTAGGGGATCAGCCCCAGCATTTT	CASGLGDQPQHF
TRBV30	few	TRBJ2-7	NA	TGTGCCGGAGGGGCCTACGAGCAGTACTTC	CAGGAYEQYF
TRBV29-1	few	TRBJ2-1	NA	TGCAGCGTTGAAGTGGTCCACCAGAATGAGCAGTTCTTC	CSVEVVHQNEQFF
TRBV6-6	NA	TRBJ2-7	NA	TGTGCCAGCAGTTACACACAGGGTCGAGGAGGAGAGCAGTACTTC	CASSYTQGRGGEQYF
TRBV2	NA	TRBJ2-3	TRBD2	TGTGCCAGCAGCAAACTAGCGGGGGGCACAGATACGCAGTATTTT	CASSKLAGGTDTQYF
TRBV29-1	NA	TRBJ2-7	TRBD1	TGCAGCGTTGGAGGGGGCGGCCCTTCCCTCTACGAGCAGTACTTC	CSVGGGGPSLYEQYF
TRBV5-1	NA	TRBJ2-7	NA	TGCGCCAGCAGCTTGGACAGGTCCATCAACGAGCAGTACTTC	CASSLDRSINEQYF
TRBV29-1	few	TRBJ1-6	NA	TGCAGCGTTGGTGCAGGGGTAGGATCACCCCTCCACTTT	CSVGAGVGSPLHF
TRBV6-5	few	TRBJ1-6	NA	TGTGCCAGCAGTTACCCCGGGGGGACCCTCCACTTT	CASSYPGGTLHF
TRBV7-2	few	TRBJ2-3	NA	TGTGCCAGCAGCTCCTCCGGGTCCACCGTCGGTACGCAGTATTTT	CASSSSGSTVGTQYF
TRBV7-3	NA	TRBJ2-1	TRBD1	TGTGCCAGCAGCTCGCAGGGGGCGGCCAATGAGCAGTTCTTC	CASSSQGAANEQFF
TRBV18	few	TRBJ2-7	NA	TGTGCCAGCTCGCCACGCGTCTCCACTTCCTACGAGCAGTACTTC	CASSPRVSTSYEQYF
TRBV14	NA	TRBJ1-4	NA	TGTGCCAGCAGCCAGGAAGGGAGTAATGAAAAACTGTTTTTT	CASSQEGSNEKLFF
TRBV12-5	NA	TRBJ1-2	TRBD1	TGTGCTAGTGGTAACTGGACAGGGGGCAACTATGGCTACACCTTC	CASGNWTGGNYGYTF
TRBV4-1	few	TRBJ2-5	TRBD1	TGCGCCAGCAGCCAATCGGACAGGGGGCCAGAGACCCAGTACTTC	CASSQSDRGPETQYF
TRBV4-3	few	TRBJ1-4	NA	TGCGCCAGCAGCCAGAGCGGCGAGTCTAATGAAAAACTGTTTTTT	CASSQSGESNEKLFF
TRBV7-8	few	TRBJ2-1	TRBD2	TGTGCCAGCAGCTTAAGTAGGGTGCGACTAGCGGGAGTTAGGTCCTACAATGAGCAGTTCTTC	CASSLSRVRLAGVRSYNEQFF
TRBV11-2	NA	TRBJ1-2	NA	TGTGCCAGCAGCGCCGACAGGATGACCTATGGCTACACCTTC	CASSADRMTYGYTF